A single T cell receptor (beta chain) is shown here with its context. The antigen is not known. This specimen comes from a study of chemoradiotherapy in HPV16-positive cancers. On the study more broadly: Two HPV16-positive patients' cells yielded candidate HPV-specific clones and common motifs.

Study-level points and caveats: Functional assays defining HPV-specific T cells used only a couple of HPV16-positive patients. For HPV16-positive patients, expanding HPV-responsive T cells associated with longer recurrence-free survival. Candidate HPV-specific clones and E7-related TCR motifs grew in tumor during treatment.

This CDR3 comprises 13 residues. Germline V lookup: CDR1 MNHEY, CDR2 SVGAGI. The germline V and J ends were trimmed by 8 bases and 1 base, with 9 bases remaining between them. The table came from immunoSEQ multiplex PCR; TCRdb's copy has only in-frame clones and leaves some out. The sample lists under 15,000 clones, 88% occurring once. The chain links TRBV6-5 to TRBJ1-3; D remains unclear. Material: blood, obtained from a patient who underwent chemoradiotherapy. The sequence was obtained from a human donor with HPV-associated anogenital cancer. The chain's CDR3 is CASPEGSGNTIYF. In nucleotides, the CDR3 is TGTGCCAGCCCTGAGGGTTCTGGAAACACCATATATTTT.